The entry below gives a single TCR beta chain sequence along with its context. These data originate in a study of shared clonotypes between healthy human individuals. The protocol was immunoSEQ multiplex PCR, while the TCRdb copy is restricted to in-frame clones and leaves out a portion. The sample has about 1,800,000 clones; around 96% are singletons. Trimming left V 3 bases short and J 0 bases short, with 7 bases between. The CDR3 contains 13 residues. Germline V gene lookup returns CDR1 SGDLS and CDR2 YYNGEE. Only CD45RO-negative cells positively selected for CCR7 counted as naive CD8 cells, so terminally differentiated effector memory CD45RA+ cells were excluded.

The sequenced sample was naive CD8+ T cells sorted from blood. This sequence joins TRBV9 and TRBJ2-7; D might be TRBD1 (6 bases). This receptor was obtained from a man between 18 and 29 years old in good health. CDR3 nucleotide sequence: TGTGCCAGCAGCGCACAGGGCTCCTACGAGCAGTACTTC. Translating gives CASSAQGSYEQYF.